The following is a T cell receptor (beta chain) sequence with its context. These data are taken from a study of blood T cell repertoires in COVID-19. Study summary: COVID-19 samples from acute and convalescent phases originated in the United States, Italy and Spain. T cells, B-cell-depleted T cells, or PBMCs supplied cDNA or gDNA.

Patients in Seattle were enrolled during active infection, then followed longitudinally. Original processing methods: Reference gene primer amplification gave estimated nucleated cell counts. Only in-frame clones appear in the TCRdb table, and some are missing; sequencing was by immunoSEQ multiplex PCR. V and J calls and clone size follow that table, whereas D and trimming were derived from the DNA. The sample has about 220,000 clones; approximately 78% are singletons. V lost 6 bases to trimming and J lost 0 bases, with 18 bases between them. The CDR3 is made up of 17 amino acids. Germline V lookup: CDR1 MRHNA, CDR2 SNTAGT.

This receptor was identified in a woman aged 70-85 years with COVID-19, enrolled during active disease. Sequenced material: peripheral blood. The V and J genes are TRBV6-4 and TRBJ2-1, with a tentative D call TRBD2 (7 bases). The CDR3: CASSPGGPGRSYNEQFF. CDR3 nucleotide sequence: TGTGCCAGCAGCCCCGGGGGGCCCGGCCGCTCCTACAATGAGCAGTTCTTC.